This entry lists 10 T cell receptor beta chains sequenced from one sample in a study of tissue T cells after allogeneic stem cell transplantation. The repertoire was sequenced with immunoSEQ multiplex PCR; TCRdb's copy has only in-frame clones and lacks some. The sample consists of tens of thousands of clones, approximately 83% of them appearing once. The starting material was blood, obtained before transplantation. The receptors come from a woman between 18 and 50 years old who later had graft-versus-host disease after an allogeneic stem cell transplant.

The rearrangement joins TRBV12-3 or TRBV12-4 to TRBJ1-1; D possibly corresponds to TRBD1 (6 bases). V was clipped by 6 bases and J by 7 bases, with 9 bases between them. This CDR3 region has 11 residues. The CDR3 coding sequence is TGTGCCAGCAGCAGGACAGATGAAGCTTTCTTT. It specifies CASSRTDEAFF.

This clone was found a few times. The rearrangement links TRBV4-3 to TRBJ2-1; TRBD2 agrees at 14 bases. The germline gives CDR1 LGHNA, CDR2 YSLEER. The CDR3 has 16 residues. The J segment lost 2 bases and the V segment lost 4 bases, leaving 1 base of the junction unmatched. The CDR3 sequence: CASSPTSGGAYNEQFF. The CDR3, as DNA: TGCGCCAGCAGCCCGACTAGCGGGGGGGCCTACAATGAGCAGTTCTTC.

This sequence joins TRBV3-1 (or the pseudogene TRBV3-2) and TRBJ1-2; TRBD1 agrees at 7 bases. After removal of 0 bases from V and 1 base from J, the junction contained 5 bases not matched to a gene. The germline V gene has CDR1 LGHDT and CDR2 YNNKEL (reference sequence). CDR3 length equals 16 residues. The chain's CDR3 is CASSQDHRGLNYGYTF. The CDR3 DNA reads TGTGCCAGCAGCCAAGACCACAGGGGACTTAACTATGGCTACACCTTC.

The CDR3 region is CASSLAPQETQYF. CDR3 nucleotides: TGTGCCAGCAGCTTAGCTCCCCAAGAGACCCAGTACTTC. The gene calls are TRBV7-2 and TRBJ2-5; no definite D call. V was trimmed by 0 bases and J by 1 base, leaving 3 bases between them. Germline CDR1 and CDR2: SGHTA and FQGNSA. This CDR3 spans 13 amino acids.

This chain connects TRBV11-3 to TRBJ2-5, with 7 bases identical to TRBD1. This CDR3 has 15 amino acids. Germline assignment: CDR1 SGHNT and CDR2 YENEEA. The V segment lost 1 base and the J segment 1 base; nucleotides outside the gene matches: 3. This CDR3 reads CASSLGTGVQETQYF. In nucleotides, the CDR3 is TGTGCCAGCAGCTTAGGTACAGGGGTCCAAGAGACCCAGTACTTC.

The chain uses TRBV7-2 and TRBJ2-7; either TRBD1 or TRBD2 may supply D (5 bases each). Trimming stripped 0 bases from V and 7 bases from J, with 10 bases between. The germline V gene encodes CDR1 SGHTA and CDR2 FQGNSA. This CDR3 has 13 residues. For the CDR3, the DNA is TGTGCCAGCAGCTTAGCGGGGACGGGTGAGCAGTACTTC. Protein product: CASSLAGTGEQYF.

The V gene is TRBV3-1 (or the pseudogene TRBV3-2), the J gene TRBJ1-5; 9 bases agree with TRBD1. The germline V gene has CDR1 LGHDT and CDR2 YNNKEL (reference sequence). The V gene end was trimmed by 3 bases and the J gene end by 2 bases; junction bases not matched to a gene: 5. This CDR3 has 16 amino acids. CDR3 residues: CASSQGTGMGNQPQHF. The DNA of the CDR3 is TGTGCCAGCAGCCAGGGGACAGGGATGGGCAATCAGCCCCAGCATTTT.

J is TRBJ1-2 and V is TRBV7-9; 9 nucleotides agree with TRBD1. V shed 5 bases and J 7 bases; nucleotides not matched to a gene: 11. The CDR3 totals 15 residues. The germline V gene encodes CDR1 SEHNR and CDR2 FQNEAQ (reference sequence). The CDR3 DNA reads TGTGCCAGCAGCCTCCCCTTACAGGGGGCGTTTGGCTACACCTTC. This translates into CASSLPLQGAFGYTF.

The genes are TRBV28 and TRBJ1-2; D remains unclear. Trimming shortened V by 4 bases and J by 3 bases, and 18 bases separated the two germline ends. The CDR3 sequence is 16 residues long. Germline CDR1 reads MDHEN; CDR2 reads SYDVKM. The CDR3 here is CASSSAVVENHYGYTF. CDR3 coding DNA: TGTGCCAGCAGTTCGGCCGTGGTCGAAAACCACTATGGCTACACCTTC.

This chain uses TRBV7-2 with TRBJ1-2; no reliable D call. Germline V gene data show CDR1 as SGHTA and CDR2 as FQGNSA. CDR3 size: 13 residues. The V end was cut by 1 base, the J end by 7 bases, with 10 bases between. The CDR3 here is CASSLDRVFGYTF. In DNA, the CDR3 is TGTGCCAGCAGCTTAGACAGAGTCTTTGGCTACACCTTC.